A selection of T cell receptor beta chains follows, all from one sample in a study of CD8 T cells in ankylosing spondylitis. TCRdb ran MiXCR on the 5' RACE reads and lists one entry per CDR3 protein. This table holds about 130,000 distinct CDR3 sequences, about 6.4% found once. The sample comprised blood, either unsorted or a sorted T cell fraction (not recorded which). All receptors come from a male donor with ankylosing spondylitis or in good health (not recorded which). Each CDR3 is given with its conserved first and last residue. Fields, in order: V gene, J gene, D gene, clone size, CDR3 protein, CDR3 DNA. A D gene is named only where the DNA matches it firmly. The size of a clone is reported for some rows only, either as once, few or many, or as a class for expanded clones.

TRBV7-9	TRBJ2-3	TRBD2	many	CASSLRRGEGDTQYF	TGTGCCAGCAGCTTACGGCGGGGGGAGGGAGATACGCAGTATTTT
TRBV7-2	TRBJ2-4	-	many	CASSPTVLAKNIQYF	TGTGCCAGCAGCCCGACAGTCCTAGCCAAAAACATTCAGTACTTC
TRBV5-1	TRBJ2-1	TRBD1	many	CASSLGQGASYNEQFF	TGCGCCAGCAGCTTGGGGCAGGGGGCTTCCTACAATGAGCAGTTCTTC
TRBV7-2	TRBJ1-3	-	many	CASSLRFSSGNTIYF	TGTGCCAGCAGCCTTAGGTTTTCATCCGGAAACACCATATATTTT
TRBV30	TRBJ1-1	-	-	CALYRTANTEAFF	TGTGCCTTATACCGGACAGCGAACACTGAAGCTTTCTTT
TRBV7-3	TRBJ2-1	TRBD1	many	CASSLTSGTGDNEQFF	TGTGCCAGCAGCTTAACGTCGGGGACAGGGGACAATGAGCAGTTCTTC
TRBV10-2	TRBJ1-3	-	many	CASRDGPQSGNTIYF	TGCGCCAGCAGGGATGGACCGCAGTCTGGAAACACCATATATTTT
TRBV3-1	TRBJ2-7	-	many	CASSQEWGGPSYEQYF	TGTGCCAGCAGCCAAGAGTGGGGCGGGCCCTCCTACGAGCAGTACTTC
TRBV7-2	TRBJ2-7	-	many	CASSLASAGSYEQYF	TGTGCCAGCAGCTTAGCGTCGGCAGGATCCTACGAGCAGTACTTC
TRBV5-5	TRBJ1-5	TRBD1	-	CASSSRDRGGNQPQHF	TGTGCCAGCAGCAGTCGGGACAGGGGTGGCAATCAGCCCCAGCATTTT
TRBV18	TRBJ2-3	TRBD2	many	CASSPGLAGLDTQYF	TGTGCCAGCTCACCGGGACTAGCGGGTTTAGATACGCAGTATTTT
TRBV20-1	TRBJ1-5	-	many	CSARRGDQPQHF	TGCAGTGCTAGACGGGGAGATCAGCCCCAGCATTTT
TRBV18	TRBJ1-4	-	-	CASSMQERATNEKLFF	TGTGCCAGCTCAATGCAGGAGAGGGCAACTAATGAAAAACTGTTTTTT
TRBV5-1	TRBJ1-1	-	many	CASSSTAMNTEAFF	TGCGCCAGCAGCTCGACAGCGATGAACACTGAAGCTTTCTTT